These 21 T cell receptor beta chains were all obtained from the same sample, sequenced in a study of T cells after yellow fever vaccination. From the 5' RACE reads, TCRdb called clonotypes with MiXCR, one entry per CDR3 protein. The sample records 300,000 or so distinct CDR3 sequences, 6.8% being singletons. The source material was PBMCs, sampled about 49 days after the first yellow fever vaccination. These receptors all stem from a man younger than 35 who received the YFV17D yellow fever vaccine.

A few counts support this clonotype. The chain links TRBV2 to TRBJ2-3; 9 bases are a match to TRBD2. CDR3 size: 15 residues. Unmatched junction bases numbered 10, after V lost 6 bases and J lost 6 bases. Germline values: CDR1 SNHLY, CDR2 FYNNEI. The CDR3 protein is CASRPGLAWGDTQYF. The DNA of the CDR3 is TGTGCCAGCAGGCCGGGACTAGCATGGGGTGATACGCAGTATTTT.

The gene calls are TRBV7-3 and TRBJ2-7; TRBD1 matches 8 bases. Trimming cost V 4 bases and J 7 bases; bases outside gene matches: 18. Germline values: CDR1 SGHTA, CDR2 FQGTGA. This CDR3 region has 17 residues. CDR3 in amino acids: CASSYSFFPGQEKEQYV. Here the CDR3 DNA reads TGTGCCAGCAGCTATAGCTTTTTTCCGGGACAGGAGAAAGAGCAGTACGTC.

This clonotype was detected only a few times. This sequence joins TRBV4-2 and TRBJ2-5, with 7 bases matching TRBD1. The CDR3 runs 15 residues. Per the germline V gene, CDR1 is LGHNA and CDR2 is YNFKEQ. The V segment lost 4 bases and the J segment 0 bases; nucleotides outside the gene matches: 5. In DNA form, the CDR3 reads TGTGCCAGCAGCCCGAGGGGGCACTACCAAGAGACCCAGTACTTC. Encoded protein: CASSPRGHYQETQYF.

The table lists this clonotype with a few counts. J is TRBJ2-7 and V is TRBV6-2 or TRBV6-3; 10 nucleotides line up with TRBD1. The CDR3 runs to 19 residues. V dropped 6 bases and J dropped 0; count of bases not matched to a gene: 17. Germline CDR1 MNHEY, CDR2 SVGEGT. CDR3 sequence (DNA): TGTGCCAGCAGGCGGAGCTACGCCGGGACAGGGGAGAGCTCCTACGAGCAGTACTTC. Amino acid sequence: CASRRSYAGTGESSYEQYF.

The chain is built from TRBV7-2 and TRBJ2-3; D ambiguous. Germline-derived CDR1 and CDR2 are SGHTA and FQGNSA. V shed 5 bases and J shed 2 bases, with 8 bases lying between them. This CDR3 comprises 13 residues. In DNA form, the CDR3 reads TGTGCCAGCAGCCGATCCATCACAGATACGCAGTATTTT. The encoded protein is CASSRSITDTQYF.

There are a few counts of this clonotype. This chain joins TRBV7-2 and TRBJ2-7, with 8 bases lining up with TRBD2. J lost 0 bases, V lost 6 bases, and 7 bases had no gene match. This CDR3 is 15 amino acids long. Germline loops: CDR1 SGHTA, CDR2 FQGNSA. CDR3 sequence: CASSPLAGNSYEQYF. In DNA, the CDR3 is TGTGCCAGCAGTCCCCTAGCGGGTAACTCCTACGAGCAGTACTTC.

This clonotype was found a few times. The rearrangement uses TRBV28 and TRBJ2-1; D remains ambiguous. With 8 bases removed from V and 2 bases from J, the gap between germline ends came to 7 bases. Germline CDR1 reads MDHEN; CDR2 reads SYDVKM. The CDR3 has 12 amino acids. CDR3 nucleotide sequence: TGTGCCAGCGCAGGCCCCTACAATGAGCAGTTCTTC. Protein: CASAGPYNEQFF.

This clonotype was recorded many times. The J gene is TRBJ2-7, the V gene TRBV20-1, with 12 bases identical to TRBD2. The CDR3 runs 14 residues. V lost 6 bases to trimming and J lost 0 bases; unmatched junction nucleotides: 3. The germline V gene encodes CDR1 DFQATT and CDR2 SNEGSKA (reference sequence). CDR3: CSALAGGSSYEQYF. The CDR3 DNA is TGCAGTGCCCTAGCGGGGGGGAGCTCCTACGAGCAGTACTTC.

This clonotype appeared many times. CDR3 region: CASSLRISTDTQYF. CDR3 nucleotide sequence: TGTGCCAGCAGCTTGCGGATTAGCACAGATACGCAGTATTTT. V usage is TRBV5-6 and J usage is TRBJ2-3; D is unresolved. This CDR3 has 14 amino acids. V was shortened by 1 base and J by 0 bases, with 6 bases between the two germline ends. Per the germline V gene, CDR1 is SGHDT and CDR2 is YYEEEE.

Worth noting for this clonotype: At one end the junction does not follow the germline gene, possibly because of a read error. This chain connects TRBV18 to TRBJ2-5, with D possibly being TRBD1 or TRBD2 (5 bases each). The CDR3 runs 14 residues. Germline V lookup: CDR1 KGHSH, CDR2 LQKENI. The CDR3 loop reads CASSSPGSQETQYF. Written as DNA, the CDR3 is TGTGCCAGCTCATCACCAGGGAGTCAAGAGACCCAGTACTTC.

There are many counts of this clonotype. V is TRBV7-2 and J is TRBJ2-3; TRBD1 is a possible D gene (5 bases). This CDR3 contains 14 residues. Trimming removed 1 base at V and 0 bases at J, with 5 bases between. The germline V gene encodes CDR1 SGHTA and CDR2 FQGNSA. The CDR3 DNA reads TGTGCCAGCAGCTTAGGACAGAGCACAGATACGCAGTATTTT. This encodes CASSLGQSTDTQYF.

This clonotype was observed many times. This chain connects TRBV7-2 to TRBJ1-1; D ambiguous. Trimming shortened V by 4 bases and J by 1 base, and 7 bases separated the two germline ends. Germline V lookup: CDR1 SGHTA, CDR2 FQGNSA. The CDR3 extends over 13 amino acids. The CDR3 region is CASSSRSNTEAFF. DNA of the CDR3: TGTGCCAGCAGCTCGAGGTCGAACACTGAAGCTTTCTTT.

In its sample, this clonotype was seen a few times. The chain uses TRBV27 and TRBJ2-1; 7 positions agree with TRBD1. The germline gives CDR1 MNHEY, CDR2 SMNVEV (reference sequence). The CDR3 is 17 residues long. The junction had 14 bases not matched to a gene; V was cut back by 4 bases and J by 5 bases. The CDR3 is CASSSPWLRDSHNEQFF. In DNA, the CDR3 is TGTGCCAGCAGTTCCCCTTGGCTCCGGGACAGCCACAATGAGCAGTTCTTC.

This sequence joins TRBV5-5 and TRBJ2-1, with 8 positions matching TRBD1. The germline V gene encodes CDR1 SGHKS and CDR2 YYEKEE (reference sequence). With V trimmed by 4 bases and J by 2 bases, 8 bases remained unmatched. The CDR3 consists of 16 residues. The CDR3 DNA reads TGTGCCAGCAGCCCTCAGGGGGCGTTGGCCTACAATGAGCAGTTCTTC. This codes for CASSPQGALAYNEQFF.

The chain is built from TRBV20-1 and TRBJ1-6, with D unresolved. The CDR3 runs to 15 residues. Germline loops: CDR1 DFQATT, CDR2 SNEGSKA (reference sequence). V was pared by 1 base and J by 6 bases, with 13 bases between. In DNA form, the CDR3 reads TGCAGTGCTAGAGGCCCCGAGGAGGGTAATTCACCCCTCCACTTT. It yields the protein CSARGPEEGNSPLHF.

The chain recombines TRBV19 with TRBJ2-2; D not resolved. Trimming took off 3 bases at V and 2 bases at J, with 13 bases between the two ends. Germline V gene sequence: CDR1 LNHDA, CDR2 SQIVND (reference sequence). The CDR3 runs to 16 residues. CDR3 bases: TGTGCCAGTAGTATGACGGCAGGAGTAAACACCGGGGAGCTGTTTTTT. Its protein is CASSMTAGVNTGELFF.

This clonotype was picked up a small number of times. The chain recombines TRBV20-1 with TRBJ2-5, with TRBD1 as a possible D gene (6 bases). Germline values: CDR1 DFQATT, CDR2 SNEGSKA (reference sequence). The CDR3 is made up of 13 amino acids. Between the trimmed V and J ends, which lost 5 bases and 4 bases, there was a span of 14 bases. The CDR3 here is CSAPPRGTETQYF. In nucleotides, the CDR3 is TGCAGTGCTCCTCCCAGGGGAACAGAGACCCAGTACTTC.

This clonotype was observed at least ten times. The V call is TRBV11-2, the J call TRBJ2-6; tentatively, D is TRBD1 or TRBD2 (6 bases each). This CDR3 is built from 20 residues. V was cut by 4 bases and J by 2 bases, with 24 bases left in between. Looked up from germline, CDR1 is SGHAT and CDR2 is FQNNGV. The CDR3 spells CASSSRGRQAPSPGANVLTF. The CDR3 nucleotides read TGTGCCAGCAGCTCACGGGGGAGACAGGCCCCCTCCCCTGGGGCCAACGTCCTGACTTTC.

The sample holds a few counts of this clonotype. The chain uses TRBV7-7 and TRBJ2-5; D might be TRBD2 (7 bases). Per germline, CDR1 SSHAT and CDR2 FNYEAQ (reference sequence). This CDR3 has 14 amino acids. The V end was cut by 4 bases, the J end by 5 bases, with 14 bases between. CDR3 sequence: CASSWGGGRETQYF. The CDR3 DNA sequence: TGTGCCAGCAGCTGGGGCGGGGGCCGGGAGACCCAGTACTTC.

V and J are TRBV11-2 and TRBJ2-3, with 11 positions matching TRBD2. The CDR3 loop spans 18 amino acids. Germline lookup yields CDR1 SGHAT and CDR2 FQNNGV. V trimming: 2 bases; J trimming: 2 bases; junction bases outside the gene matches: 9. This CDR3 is CASSLTRRTSGYTDTQYF. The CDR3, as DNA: TGTGCCAGCAGCTTAACACGGAGGACTAGCGGGTACACAGATACGCAGTATTTT. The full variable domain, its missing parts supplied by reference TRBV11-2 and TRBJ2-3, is EAGVAQSPRYKIIEKRQSVAFWCNPISGHATLYWYQQILGQGPKLLIQFQNNGVVDDSQLPKDRFSAERLKGVDSTLKIQPAKLEDSAVYLCASSLTRRTSGYTDTQYFGPGTRLTVL.

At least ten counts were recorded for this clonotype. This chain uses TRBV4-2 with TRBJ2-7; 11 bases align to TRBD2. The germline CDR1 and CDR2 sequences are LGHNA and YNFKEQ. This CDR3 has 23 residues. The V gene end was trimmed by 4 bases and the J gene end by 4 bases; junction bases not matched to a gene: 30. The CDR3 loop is CASSRIPLLAGEVTARILYEQYV. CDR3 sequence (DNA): TGTGCCAGCAGCCGTATTCCCCTACTAGCGGGGGAAGTAACAGCTCGTATTTTATACGAGCAGTACGTC.